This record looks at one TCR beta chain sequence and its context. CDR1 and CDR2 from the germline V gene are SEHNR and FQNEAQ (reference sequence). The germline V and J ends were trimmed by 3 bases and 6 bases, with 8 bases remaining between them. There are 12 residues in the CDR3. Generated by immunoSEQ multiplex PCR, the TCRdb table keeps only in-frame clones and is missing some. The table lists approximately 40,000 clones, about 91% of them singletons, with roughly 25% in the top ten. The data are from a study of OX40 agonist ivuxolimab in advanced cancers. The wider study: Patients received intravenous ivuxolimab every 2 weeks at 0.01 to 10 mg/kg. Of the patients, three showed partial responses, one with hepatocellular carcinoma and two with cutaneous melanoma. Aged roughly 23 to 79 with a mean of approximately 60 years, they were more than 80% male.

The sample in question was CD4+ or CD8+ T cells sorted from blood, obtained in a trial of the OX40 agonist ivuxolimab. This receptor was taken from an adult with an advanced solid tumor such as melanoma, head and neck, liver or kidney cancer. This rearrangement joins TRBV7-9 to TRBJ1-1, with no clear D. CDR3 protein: CASSLDKAEAFF. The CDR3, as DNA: TGTGCCAGCAGCTTGGATAAGGCTGAAGCTTTCTTT.